This TCR beta chain was retrieved from a study of blood T cell repertoires in COVID-19. Sequencing used immunoSEQ multiplex PCR; TCRdb keeps in-frame clones, though not all of them. The data hold some 150,000 clones, with about 85% observed a single time. This CDR3 spans 15 amino acids. In germline, CDR1 is MGHDK, CDR2 SYGVNS. J was trimmed by 2 bases and V by 3 bases; bases with no gene match: 4. Sequencing input: peripheral blood. The TCR originated in a man in his sixties who had recovered from COVID-19. The J gene is TRBJ1-1, the V gene TRBV25-1, with 9 bases lining up with TRBD1. This CDR3 reads CASSDPGQGNTEAFF. The CDR3, as DNA: TGTGCCAGCAGTGACCCGGGACAGGGAAACACTGAAGCTTTCTTT.